One sample yielded the 18 T cell receptor beta chains listed below, sequenced in a study of beta chain features in type 1 diabetes. Expressed TCRB transcripts were sequenced, since all the RNA that had been isolated was reverse transcribed. The assay was immunoSEQ multiplex PCR, and TCRdb's table has in-frame clones only and misses some. The top ten hold 0.62% of the sample, which has about 180,000 clones, approximately 13% seen once. Sequenced: central memory CD4+ T cells from blood. The source is a woman aged 18-35 years in good health.

This clone was seen a handful of times. The V gene is TRBV29-1, the J gene TRBJ1-1; a weak D match, TRBD1 (5 bases). The germline V gene encodes CDR1 SQVTM and CDR2 ANQGSEA. V lost 4 bases, J lost 2 bases, and 14 bases lay in between. The CDR3 consists of 14 residues. CDR3 in amino acids: CSVGRARVNTEAFF. CDR3 nucleotide sequence: TGCAGCGTTGGACGCGCCAGGGTTAACACTGAAGCTTTCTTT.

The chain joins TRBV9 to TRBJ1-1; no reliable D call. The CDR3 runs 17 residues. Trimming pared 0 bases from V and 1 base from J, leaving 16 bases between. Germline V gene sequence: CDR1 SGDLS, CDR2 YYNGEE. In DNA form, the CDR3 reads TGTGCCAGCAGCGTAGCCCCTCTTGGGTCGGGGAACACTGAAGCTTTCTTT. As protein: CASSVAPLGSGNTEAFF. Looking up the rest from reference TRBV9 and TRBJ1-1 gives the full variable domain: DSGVTQTPKHLITATGQRVTLRCSPRSGDLSVYWYQQSLDQGLQFLIQYYNGEERAKGNILERFSAQQFPDLHSELNLSSLELGDSALYFCASSVAPLGSGNTEAFFGQGTRLTVV.

In this sample, this clone turned up a few times. The CDR3 is CASSFGGEQYF. The CDR3 DNA reads TGTGCCAGCAGTTTCGGAGGCGAGCAGTACTTC. The chain recombines TRBV6-6 with TRBJ2-7; maybe TRBD2 (5 bases). The length of the CDR3 is 11 residues. Germline assignment: CDR1 MNHNY and CDR2 SVGAGI (reference sequence). V gave up 4 bases and J gave up 6 bases, with 7 bases separating them.

A few counts support this clone. The chain couples TRBV28 to TRBJ2-5; weak D call: TRBD2 (6 bases). Germline CDR1 and CDR2: MDHEN and SYDVKM. This CDR3 contains 13 residues. V lost 3 bases to trimming and J lost 4 bases, with 9 bases between them. The CDR3 reads CASSFGGVETQYF. The CDR3 coding sequence is TGTGCCAGCAGTTTTGGAGGGGTAGAGACCCAGTACTTC.

V usage is TRBV7-9 and J usage is TRBJ2-7; the match to TRBD2 covers 7 bases. Germline lookup yields CDR1 SEHNR and CDR2 FQNEAQ (reference sequence). This CDR3 region has 16 residues. The V segment lost 2 bases and the J segment 2 bases; nucleotides outside the gene matches: 9. The CDR3 DNA reads TGTGCCAGCAGCTTACCCGGAGCGGGACGGGCCTACGAGCAGTACTTC. Protein sequence: CASSLPGAGRAYEQYF.

Worth noting for this clone: This CDR3 is also generated by other DNA sequences in the sample. The chain couples TRBV7-2 to TRBJ2-5; tentative D call: TRBD1 (6 bases). This CDR3 comprises 13 residues. V dropped 1 base and J dropped 5 bases, with 8 bases sitting between them. The germline V gene encodes CDR1 SGHTA and CDR2 FQGNSA. The CDR3 nucleotides are TGTGCCAGCAGCTTAGGGCAGGGGGAGACCCAGTACTTC. Protein product: CASSLGQGETQYF.

The chain uses TRBV6-1 and TRBJ2-1, with a weak D call TRBD1 (5 bases). V shed 7 bases and J shed 5 bases, with 18 bases lying between them. The CDR3 runs to 15 residues. Germline V gene sequence: CDR1 MNHNS, CDR2 SASEGT. Here the CDR3 reads CASKSWQGSHNEQFF. The CDR3 region has the DNA TGTGCCAGCAAATCATGGCAGGGATCCCACAATGAGCAGTTCTTC.

The chain employs TRBV19 and TRBJ2-7; 10 bases map to TRBD2. The CDR3 length is 15 residues. Losses at the gene ends were 5 bases for V and 6 bases for J; bases not matched to a gene: 10. Germline V lookup: CDR1 LNHDA, CDR2 SQIVND (reference sequence). The CDR3 DNA follows: TGTGCCAGTAGTTTGAGATCTAGCGGGAGAATCGAGCAGTACTTC. Translated, it gives CASSLRSSGRIEQYF.

This clone turned up a few times. The chain is built from TRBV7-9 and TRBJ2-7; 8 bases align to TRBD2. The J segment lost 5 bases and the V segment lost 5 bases, leaving 11 bases of the junction unmatched. The CDR3 covers 15 residues. Germline V lookup: CDR1 SEHNR, CDR2 FQNEAQ (reference sequence). CDR3 sequence (DNA): TGTGCCAGCAGCACTCGACTAGCGAACGTGGACGAGCAGTACTTC. Residues: CASSTRLANVDEQYF.

This clone has just a few counts. The V gene is TRBV30, the J gene TRBJ2-3; D perhaps matches TRBD2 (5 bases). Trimming removed 5 bases at V and 6 bases at J, with 12 bases between. This CDR3 has 12 residues. Per germline, CDR1 GTSNPN and CDR2 SVGIG (reference sequence). This chain's CDR3 is CAWGGYSDTQYF. CDR3 nucleotide sequence: TGTGCCTGGGGAGGATACTCGGATACGCAGTATTTT.

Only a few counts were recorded for this clone. This chain joins TRBV6-5 and TRBJ2-3; D remains unclear. Trimming removed 6 bases from V and 1 base from J, with 8 bases in between. This CDR3 region has 13 residues. Germline-derived CDR1 and CDR2 are MNHEY and SVGAGI. CDR3 coding DNA: TGTGCCAGCAGGGGCTTAGGCACAGATACGCAGTATTTT. This gives the protein CASRGLGTDTQYF.

This clone was detected only a few times. This chain uses TRBV4-3 with TRBJ2-1; 9 nucleotides line up with TRBD2. CDR3 size: 14 residues. Per germline, CDR1 LGHNA and CDR2 YSLEER. V shed 1 base and J 7 bases; nucleotides not matched to a gene: 2. The CDR3 loop is CASSQGSGRNEQFF. Written as DNA, the CDR3 is TGCGCCAGCAGCCAAGGAAGCGGGAGGAATGAGCAGTTCTTC.

This clone was observed a few times. Written as DNA, the CDR3 is TGTGCCAGCAGCCAAGATGGGGAGGGAGAGACCCAGTACTTC. Translation: CASSQDGEGETQYF. The chain joins TRBV14 to TRBJ2-5; 7 bases are a match to TRBD2. V shed 0 bases and J 4 bases; nucleotides not matched to a gene: 2. The CDR3 covers 14 residues. Germline lookup yields CDR1 SGHDN and CDR2 FVKESK.

The chain joins TRBV19 to TRBJ1-5; D is unclear. CDR1 is LNHDA and CDR2 is SQIVND in the germline V gene (reference sequence). This CDR3 comprises 13 residues. Trimming stripped 4 bases from V and 5 bases from J, with 9 bases between. The CDR3 coding sequence is TGTGCCAGTAGTACGACTGCCTATCAGCCCCAGCATTTT. Protein sequence: CASSTTAYQPQHF.

The V call is TRBV7-9, the J call TRBJ1-5, with TRBD1 matching 10 bases. Per germline, CDR1 SEHNR and CDR2 FQNEAQ (reference sequence). With 5 bases clipped from V and 5 bases from J, the junction kept 6 bases outside the gene matches. This CDR3 is 15 amino acids long. This chain's CDR3 is CASSPTGGVDQPQHF. CDR3 nucleotides: TGTGCCAGCAGCCCGACAGGGGGCGTGGATCAGCCCCAGCATTTT.

The chain is built from TRBV29-1 and TRBJ2-1; TRBD2 might be the D (5 bases). The V end was cut by 2 bases, the J end by 2 bases, with 10 bases between. The CDR3 runs 14 residues. Looked up from germline, CDR1 is SQVTM and CDR2 is ANQGSEA. The CDR3 bases are TGCAGCGTTGAACTAGCCAGCACCTACAATGAGCAGTTCTTC. It translates to CSVELASTYNEQFF.

This clone was observed a handful of times. V usage is TRBV7-9 and J usage is TRBJ1-1; 8 bases map to TRBD1. The CDR3 runs 16 residues. With 3 bases clipped from V and 0 bases from J, the junction kept 6 bases outside the gene matches. Looked up from germline, CDR1 is SEHNR and CDR2 is FQNEAQ (reference sequence). For the CDR3, the DNA is TGTGCCAGCAGCTTCCGGACAGGGAGCATGAACACTGAAGCTTTCTTT. Amino acids: CASSFRTGSMNTEAFF.

This clone was seen ten or more times. For the CDR3, the DNA is TGTGCCAGCAGCTTAGCAGCGAACACTGAAGCTTTCTTT. It specifies CASSLAANTEAFF. V and J are TRBV7-9 and TRBJ1-1; D remains ambiguous. Per germline, CDR1 SEHNR and CDR2 FQNEAQ (reference sequence). Trimming cost V 0 bases and J 1 base, with 3 bases left between them. This CDR3 is built from 13 residues.